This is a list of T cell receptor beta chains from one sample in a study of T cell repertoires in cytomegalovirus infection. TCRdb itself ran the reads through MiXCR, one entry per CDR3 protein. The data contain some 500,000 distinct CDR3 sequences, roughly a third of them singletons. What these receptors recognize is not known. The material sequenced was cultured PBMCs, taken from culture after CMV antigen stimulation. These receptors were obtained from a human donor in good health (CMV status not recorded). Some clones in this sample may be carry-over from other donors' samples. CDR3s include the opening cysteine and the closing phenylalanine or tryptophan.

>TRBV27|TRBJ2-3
CASTQTRLTDTQYF
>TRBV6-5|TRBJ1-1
CAARDMAGRRTEAFF
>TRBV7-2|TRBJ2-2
CASSSQRDRTGELFF
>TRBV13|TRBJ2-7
CASSFRAGYSYEQYF
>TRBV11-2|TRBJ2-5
CASSLDWNRGQETQYF
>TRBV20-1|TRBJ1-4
CSVLDRGEKLFF
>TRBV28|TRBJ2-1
CASSLIGSRQLNEQFF
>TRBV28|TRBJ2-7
CASSLAGDSSNEQYF
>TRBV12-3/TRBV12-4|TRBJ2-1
CASSPSWTSGEGWLNHEQFF
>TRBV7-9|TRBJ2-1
CASSSTVEYNEQFF
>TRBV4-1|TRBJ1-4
CASSPWAVNPISEKLFF
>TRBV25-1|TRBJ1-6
CASSGKGKSPLHF
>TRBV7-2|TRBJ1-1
CASSSGGSGTEAFF
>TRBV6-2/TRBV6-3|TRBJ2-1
CASRGLAGVVIYEQFF
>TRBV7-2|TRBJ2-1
CASSLGLLWGGQNEQFF